This T cell receptor beta chain derives from a study of Tregs in tolerant kidney transplant recipients. Remarks on this clone: The antigen remains undetermined.

Looked up from germline, CDR1 is LNHNV and CDR2 is YYDKDF (reference sequence). This CDR3 contains 16 residues. The germline V and J ends were trimmed by 0 bases and 0 bases, with 11 bases remaining between them. Here immunoSEQ multiplex PCR was the method, and the copy in TCRdb shows in-frame clones only, minus some. The sample has hundreds of thousands of clones, around 82% seen once. Study-wide results and limits: The most relevant donor-specific Treg TCRbeta repertoire apparently came from expansion with activated donor B cells.

The clonotype comes from a human donor in good health. The V and J genes are TRBV15 and TRBJ1-1; D gene ambiguous. Sequences were obtained from CD4+ T cells from blood. The DNA of the CDR3 is TGTGCCACCAGCAGAGATTCGTGGGGAATGAACACTGAAGCTTTCTTT. Translated, it gives CATSRDSWGMNTEAFF.